This T cell receptor beta chain was identified during a study of shared T cell receptors in the human thymus. V gave up 4 bases and J gave up 7 bases, with 4 bases separating them. Germline-derived CDR1 and CDR2 are SEHNR and FQNEAQ (reference sequence). The length of the CDR3 is 11 residues. Produced via immunoSEQ multiplex PCR; TCRdb's table is partial and in-frame only. Of some 700,000 clones listed, approximately 87% are singletons. These data were also filed under a second study, of human thymus T cells.

The origin of this receptor is a boy in the first two years of life with a congenital heart defect. The sample was thymocytes. The chain carries TRBV7-9 and TRBJ2-2, with no clear D. CDR3 coding DNA: TGTGCCAGCAGCTACAGCGGGGAGCTGTTTTTT. Its translation: CASSYSGELFF. The entire variable domain, with the rest obtained from reference TRBV7-9 and TRBJ2-2, is as follows: DTGVSQNPRHKITKRGQNVTFRCDPISEHNRLYWYRQTLGQGPEFLTYFQNEAQLEKSRLLSDRFSAERPKGSFSTLEIQRTEQGDSAMYLCASSYSGELFFGEGSRLTVL.